One T cell receptor beta chain is described in this entry. The antigen remains unidentified. This entry belongs to a study of cytomegalovirus exposure and HLA in healthy donors. Broader study findings: Per a prior analysis, the majority of TCR beta V segments were productive roughly 87% or roughly 30% of the time.

The CDR3 extends over 15 amino acids. J gave up 3 bases and V 2 bases, and 5 bases lay outside the gene matches. Germline-derived CDR1 and CDR2 are SEHNR and FQNEAQ (reference sequence). Vbeta (60) and Jbeta (13) primers were used in the PCR. Profiled with immunoSEQ multiplex PCR; TCRdb holds only in-frame clones, not every one. The sample yields approximately 51,000 clones, 81% seen once. The TCR sequence derives from a boy aged 5-17 years in good health and CMV-seropositive. V usage is TRBV7-9 and J usage is TRBJ2-3; 7 bases match TRBD1. Material: PBMCs. CDR3 sequence reads: CASSLRGGETDTQYF. The CDR3 DNA follows: TGTGCCAGCAGCTTAAGAGGGGGCGAGACAGATACGCAGTATTTT.